These 14 T cell receptor beta chains share one sample of origin, sequenced in a study of post-analysis software for immune sequencing data. Study findings and constraints: Roughly five TRBV segments, including TRBV5-6, TRBV5-1 and TRBV20-1, were more frequent in patients than controls.

Unique molecular identifiers featured in each of the TCR beta cDNA libraries. One entry per CDR3 protein results from TCRdb running MiXCR on the PCR reads. The sample lists 650,000 to 850,000 distinct CDR3 sequences, around 53% occurring once. The antigens for these receptors are not known. Sequencing was done on a sample of blood. The receptors shown here come from a girl aged 10-17 years with multiple sclerosis.

This clonotype was picked up a small number of times. This chain uses TRBV29-1 with TRBJ1-2; no firm D call. The germline gives CDR1 SQVTM, CDR2 ANQGSEA. The CDR3 is 13 residues long. V lost 0 bases to trimming and J lost 5 bases, with 10 bases between them. CDR3 residues: CSVEDPQKYGYTF. The CDR3 nucleotides read TGCAGCGTTGAAGACCCTCAAAAGTATGGCTACACCTTC.

The rearrangement joins TRBV29-1 to TRBJ1-1, with 9 bases fitting TRBD1. The V and J ends lost 7 bases and 0 bases, in that order; junction bases with no gene match: 3. Germline V gene sequence: CDR1 SQVTM, CDR2 ANQGSEA. This CDR3 has 13 amino acids. The CDR3 DNA sequence: TGCAGCGGAGGGGACAGGGTGAACACTGAAGCTTTCTTT. It encodes CSGGDRVNTEAFF.

V and J are TRBV25-1 and TRBJ2-2; 7 positions match TRBD2. Per germline, CDR1 MGHDK and CDR2 SYGVNS. The CDR3 totals 14 residues. Trimming removed 6 bases from V and 0 bases from J; junction bases left unmatched: 1. The CDR3 sequence is CASRSGANTGELFF. The CDR3 region has the DNA TGTGCCAGCAGGAGCGGGGCGAACACCGGGGAGCTGTTTTTT.

This chain connects TRBV5-1 to TRBJ1-1, with D maybe TRBD1 (5 bases). CDR1 SGHRS and CDR2 YFSETQ come from the germline V gene. The V end lost 5 bases, the J end lost 3 bases, and 20 bases lay between the germline ends. The CDR3 extends over 16 amino acids. CDR3 protein: CASRRTGVRLDTEAFF. The DNA of the CDR3 is TGCGCCAGCAGACGTACAGGTGTGCGGCTGGACACTGAAGCTTTCTTT.

This clonotype was seen a handful of times. The rearrangement links TRBV6-2 or TRBV6-3 to TRBJ1-1; tentatively, D is TRBD1 (5 bases). The V and J ends lost 2 bases and 1 base respectively, with 14 bases between them. This CDR3 region has 16 residues. Per the germline V gene, CDR1 is MNHEY and CDR2 is SVGEGT. CDR3 DNA: TGTGCCAGCAGTTACCCGCTCGGGGGTAAGAACACTGAAGCTTTCTTT. Translated, it gives CASSYPLGGKNTEAFF.

J is TRBJ2-7 and V is TRBV7-3; possibly TRBD1 for D (7 bases). Trimming removed 5 bases at V and 0 bases at J, with 14 bases between. Looked up from germline, CDR1 is SGHTA and CDR2 is FQGTGA. The CDR3 has 15 residues. The CDR3 is CASSPRQGLSYEQYF. The CDR3 DNA reads as TGTGCCAGCAGCCCCCGACAGGGACTCTCCTACGAGCAGTACTTC.

V and J are TRBV20-1 and TRBJ1-1; D gene uncertain. The V and J ends lost 6 bases and 0 bases respectively, with 14 bases between them. Per germline, CDR1 DFQATT and CDR2 SNEGSKA (reference sequence). CDR3 size: 14 residues. This chain's CDR3 is CSAKSGDMNTEAFF. DNA of the CDR3: TGCAGTGCCAAATCCGGGGATATGAACACTGAAGCTTTCTTT.

This clonotype was detected only a few times. The chain is built from TRBV20-1 and TRBJ2-7; 7 nucleotides match TRBD2. Germline V gives CDR1 DFQATT, CDR2 SNEGSKA (reference sequence). Losses at the gene ends were 5 bases for V and 3 bases for J; bases not matched to a gene: 10. CDR3 length equals 14 residues. The CDR3, as DNA: TGCAGTGCTGCAGCCGGGACTATCCTCTACGAGCAGTACTTC. Translation gives CSAAAGTILYEQYF.

V and J are TRBV7-9 and TRBJ2-1; perhaps TRBD1 as D (6 bases). The CDR3 loop spans 15 amino acids. V was pared by 0 bases and J by 7 bases, with 13 bases between. Germline CDR1 is SEHNR and CDR2 is FQNEAQ (reference sequence). The CDR3 DNA is TGTGCCAGCAGCTTAGCGGGATGGGGGCAGAATGAGCAGTTCTTC. Its translation: CASSLAGWGQNEQFF.

This chain links TRBV7-6 with TRBJ2-6, with D perhaps being TRBD1 or TRBD2 (5 bases each). Germline assignment: CDR1 SGHVS and CDR2 FNYEAQ. V shed 1 base and J shed 3 bases, with 13 bases lying between them. The CDR3 consists of 17 residues. The CDR3 spells CASSLGPGSGGANVLTF. The CDR3 DNA reads TGTGCCAGCAGCTTAGGCCCAGGGAGTGGTGGGGCCAACGTCCTGACTTTC.

This chain uses TRBV18 with TRBJ2-3; 8 bases are a match to TRBD2. Germline CDR1 KGHSH, CDR2 LQKENI. V was clipped by 4 bases and J by 2 bases; unmatched bases: 11. This CDR3 comprises 17 residues. CDR3 region: CASSHGSGATYTDTQYF. In DNA form, the CDR3 reads TGTGCCAGCTCACATGGTAGCGGGGCGACCTACACAGATACGCAGTATTTT.

This sequence joins TRBV6-6 and TRBJ2-7; D gene uncertain. Germline values: CDR1 MNHNY, CDR2 SVGAGI (reference sequence). The CDR3 consists of 14 residues. Trimming pared 4 bases from V and 4 bases from J, leaving 14 bases between. CDR3 bases: TGTGCCAGCAGTTGGCCAGGAGCCGAGTACGAGCAGTACTTC. It translates to CASSWPGAEYEQYF.

This clonotype came up a few times. This chain connects TRBV20-1 to TRBJ2-4; unclear D gene. V lost 0 bases and J 3 bases, leaving 12 bases between the germline ends. Per germline, CDR1 DFQATT and CDR2 SNEGSKA (reference sequence). The CDR3 spans 15 residues. This CDR3 is CSAREAGSSKNIQYF. CDR3 nucleotides: TGCAGTGCTAGAGAAGCAGGATCGAGCAAAAACATTCAGTACTTC.

This clonotype was observed a few times. The chain links TRBV5-1 to TRBJ2-1, with TRBD1 matching over 7 bases. Looked up from germline, CDR1 is SGHRS and CDR2 is YFSETQ. This CDR3 spans 15 amino acids. The junction had 7 bases not matched to a gene; V was cut back by 4 bases and J by 3 bases. The CDR3 DNA reads as TGCGCCAGCAGCCCCGTGAGGGGGCGCTACAATGAGCAGTTCTTC. Its translation is CASSPVRGRYNEQFF.